What follows are 29 T cell receptor beta chains derived from one specimen sequenced in a study of T cells in tumors after PD-1 blockade. TCRdb keeps only in-frame clones here, not all; method: immunoSEQ multiplex PCR. This sample has thousands of clones, with about three fifths found just once. Time point denoted: second of two post-therapy site-matched biopsies two to three months apart. Sample: tumor tissue, taken after anti-PD-1 treatment. The receptors derive from a human donor with basal cell carcinoma.

V and J are TRBV4-1 and TRBJ2-2; D is unclear. Germline CDR1 is MGHRA and CDR2 is YSYEKL. V was cut by 1 base and J by 0 bases, with 6 bases left in between. The CDR3 has 15 residues. This CDR3 is CASSQAGTNTGELFF. In DNA, the CDR3 is TGCGCCAGCAGCCAAGCTGGGACGAACACCGGGGAGCTGTTTTTT.

This clone was detected only a few times. DNA for the CDR3: TGTGCCATCAGTGGCGGTGCCTATGGCTACACCTTC. Its translation: CAISGGAYGYTF. V usage is TRBV10-3 and J usage is TRBJ1-2; D gene uncertain. The germline V gene has CDR1 ENHRY and CDR2 SYGVKD. V was clipped by 4 bases and J by 4 bases, with 7 bases between them. The CDR3 runs 12 residues.

The table lists this clone with a count of one. The V and J genes are TRBV6-5 and TRBJ2-1, with 9 bases fitting TRBD1. Germline loops: CDR1 MNHEY, CDR2 SVGAGI. Losses at the gene ends were 10 bases for V and 8 bases for J; bases not matched to a gene: 9. This CDR3 is 13 amino acids long. For the CDR3, the DNA is TGTGCCACCAAAACGGACAGGGGCGATGAGCAGTTCTTC. This encodes CATKTDRGDEQFF.

The chain combines TRBV11-3 with TRBJ2-5; TRBD1 or TRBD2 may be the D gene (5 bases each). This CDR3 comprises 15 residues. Germline loops: CDR1 SGHNT, CDR2 YENEEA. V dropped 5 bases and J dropped 7 bases, with 20 bases sitting between them. The CDR3 region has the DNA TGTGCCAGCAGCCACTCCGGGACCGCCATTGGGACCCAGTACTTC. Amino acid sequence: CASSHSGTAIGTQYF.

The chain is built from TRBV3-1 (or the pseudogene TRBV3-2) and TRBJ1-4; possible D gene TRBD1, 5 bases. The length of the CDR3 is 15 residues. Trimming shortened V by 4 bases and J by 2 bases, and 11 bases separated the two germline ends. Germline V lookup: CDR1 LGHDT, CDR2 YNNKEL (reference sequence). The CDR3 spells CASSRGGVTNEKLFF. The DNA for the CDR3 is TGTGCCAGCAGCCGAGGAGGGGTGACTAATGAAAAACTGTTTTTT.

V usage is TRBV18 and J usage is TRBJ2-5; D unclear. Germline lookup yields CDR1 KGHSH and CDR2 LQKENI. V was shortened by 3 bases and J by 4 bases, with 3 bases between the two germline ends. CDR3 length: 11 amino acids. This chain's CDR3 is CASSPGETQYF. CDR3 in DNA: TGTGCCAGCTCACCGGGAGAGACCCAGTACTTC.

The chain recombines TRBV10-2 with TRBJ2-3, with 14 bases aligning to TRBD2. Germline lookup yields CDR1 WSHSY and CDR2 SAAADI. This CDR3 is built from 18 residues. V lost 5 bases and J lost 4; bases outside the gene matches: 11. In DNA form, the CDR3 reads TGCGCCAGCAGTAGACTAGCGGGGGGGCCGGGTCTCCCAGATACGCAGTATTTT. This codes for CASSRLAGGPGLPDTQYF.

This clone was picked up one time. The CDR3 DNA follows: TGTGCCAGCAGGGGACAGGGGGCATATGGCTACACCTTC. It encodes CASRGQGAYGYTF. The gene calls are TRBV6-6 and TRBJ1-2, with 12 bases matching TRBD1. The CDR3 runs to 13 residues. Trimming cost V 6 bases and J 5 bases; bases outside gene matches: 1. The germline V gene encodes CDR1 MNHNY and CDR2 SVGAGI (reference sequence).

The chain has TRBV19 and TRBJ1-2; 8 bases are shared with TRBD1. V shed 6 bases, J shed 5 bases, and the junction held 8 bases outside the gene matches. The CDR3 is made up of 14 amino acids. Germline V CDR1 and CDR2: LNHDA, SQIVND (reference sequence). The CDR3 loop is CASSGTGSGYGYTF. Written as DNA, the CDR3 is TGTGCCAGTAGCGGGACAGGAAGTGGGTATGGCTACACCTTC.

The chain employs TRBV30 and TRBJ2-7; 7 bases fit TRBD2. Germline V gene sequence: CDR1 GTSNPN, CDR2 SVGIG (reference sequence). V lost 3 bases and J lost 1; bases outside the gene matches: 6. The CDR3 totals 14 residues. CDR3 residues: CAWRQRGGSYEQYF. In DNA form, the CDR3 reads TGTGCCTGGAGGCAACGCGGGGGATCCTACGAGCAGTACTTC.

V is TRBV5-1 and J is TRBJ2-7; no definite D call. There are 15 residues in the CDR3. V lost 0 bases and J lost 2, with 12 bases in between. Germline CDR1 is SGHRS and CDR2 is YFSETQ. CDR3 nucleotide sequence: TGCGCCAGCAGCTTGGGTACAGCTTTTGCCTACGAGCAGTACTTC. Its translation: CASSLGTAFAYEQYF. Complete variable domain (other parts from reference TRBV5-1 and TRBJ2-7): KAGVTQTPRYLIKTRGQQVTLSCSPISGHRSVSWYQQTPGQGLQFLFEYFSETQRNKGNFPGRFSGRQFSNSRSEMNVSTLELGDSALYLCASSLGTAFAYEQYFGPGTRLTVT.

This clone was observed a handful of times. The chain recombines TRBV4-1 with TRBJ1-1; perhaps TRBD1 as D (5 bases). Trimming took 1 base from V and 5 from J, leaving 8 bases between them. The CDR3 is made up of 13 amino acids. Looked up from germline, CDR1 is MGHRA and CDR2 is YSYEKL. This CDR3 is CASSQGGVTEAFF. CDR3 DNA: TGCGCCAGCAGCCAAGGGGGGGTAACTGAAGCTTTCTTT.

V and J are TRBV6-5 and TRBJ2-7; a weak D match, TRBD1 (6 bases). CDR3 length: 14 amino acids. V lost 0 bases and J lost 2, with 8 bases in between. Looked up from germline, CDR1 is MNHEY and CDR2 is SVGAGI. The CDR3 is CASSYSRGPYEQYF. CDR3 nucleotides: TGTGCCAGCAGTTACTCCAGGGGCCCCTACGAGCAGTACTTC.

The genes are TRBV6-5 and TRBJ1-2; 7 bases agree with TRBD1. V trimming: 8 bases; J trimming: 6 bases; junction bases outside the gene matches: 9. Germline loops: CDR1 MNHEY, CDR2 SVGAGI. The CDR3 contains 13 residues. CDR3 sequence reads: CASPGQNINGYTF. The CDR3 nucleotides read TGTGCCAGCCCGGGACAGAATATCAATGGCTACACCTTC.

V is TRBV20-1 and J is TRBJ1-5; 7 bases match TRBD1. V shed 4 bases and J 3 bases; nucleotides not matched to a gene: 6. The germline CDR1 and CDR2 sequences are DFQATT and SNEGSKA (reference sequence). This CDR3 region has 14 residues. CDR3 sequence: CSAIDGTVNQPQHF. CDR3 sequence (DNA): TGCAGTGCTATTGACGGGACAGTCAATCAGCCCCAGCATTTT.

The chain links TRBV5-1 to TRBJ1-1; no firm D call. The CDR3 is 14 amino acids. CDR1 is SGHRS and CDR2 is YFSETQ in the germline V gene. Trimming stripped 5 bases from V and 2 bases from J, with 13 bases between. Here the CDR3 reads CASRWQTPNTEAFF. The DNA of the CDR3 is TGCGCCAGCAGATGGCAGACCCCCAACACTGAAGCTTTCTTT.

The chain recombines TRBV7-6 with TRBJ2-3, with 14 bases identical to TRBD2. The junction had 11 bases not matched to a gene; V was cut back by 3 bases and J by 6 bases. The CDR3 has 18 amino acids. CDR1 SGHVS and CDR2 FNYEAQ come from the germline V gene. The CDR3 DNA sequence: TGTGCCAGCAGCTTGAACGCACGGACTAGCGGGGGGACGGATACGCAGTATTTT. Protein sequence: CASSLNARTSGGTDTQYF.

The gene calls are TRBV24-1 and TRBJ2-1, with 7 bases that match TRBD1. Germline V gives CDR1 KGHDR, CDR2 SFDVKD. The CDR3 length is 14 residues. Unmatched junction bases numbered 7, after V lost 3 bases and J lost 9 bases. Here the CDR3 reads CATSDPRTGLEQFF. The CDR3 DNA reads TGTGCCACCAGTGATCCAAGGACAGGACTTGAGCAGTTCTTC.

This clone is medium-sized (0.01 to 0.1%) within its sample. This chain links TRBV5-1 with TRBJ1-6; no firm D call. The CDR3 is 15 amino acids. Deletions cut 3 bases from V and 6 bases from J, with 13 bases between. CDR1 is SGHRS and CDR2 is YFSETQ in the germline V gene. The CDR3: CASSSGSSGNSPLHF. The DNA for the CDR3 is TGCGCCAGCAGCTCAGGTTCCTCGGGTAATTCACCCCTCCACTTT.

The chain is built from TRBV10-3 and TRBJ2-2, with 12 bases aligning to TRBD2. V dropped 6 bases and J dropped 6; count of bases not matched to a gene: 5. The CDR3 contains 15 residues. Germline V gives CDR1 ENHRY, CDR2 SYGVKD. In nucleotides, the CDR3 is TGTGCCATCAGCCTTCTAGCGGGGGGGCCCGGGGAGCTGTTTTTT. This encodes CAISLLAGGPGELFF.

The chain combines TRBV28 with TRBJ1-1; D call uncertain. CDR1 and CDR2 from the germline V gene are MDHEN and SYDVKM. V shed 7 bases and J shed 3 bases, with 15 bases lying between them. This CDR3 has 14 residues. The CDR3 reads CASTLGNLYTEAFF. CDR3 nucleotide sequence: TGTGCCAGCACCCTCGGAAACTTGTACACTGAAGCTTTCTTT.

The chain combines TRBV3-1 (or the pseudogene TRBV3-2) with TRBJ2-5, with 10 bases matching TRBD1. Trimming at V came to 1 base and at J to 5 bases, leaving 16 bases not matched to a gene. CDR3 length: 19 residues. Looked up from germline, CDR1 is LGHDT and CDR2 is YNNKEL (reference sequence). CDR3: CASSQGGQGYFNKVETQYF. CDR3 DNA sequence: TGTGCCAGCAGCCAAGGGGGACAGGGGTATTTCAACAAGGTTGAGACCCAGTACTTC.

The chain combines TRBV4-1 with TRBJ2-2, with 7 bases identical to TRBD1. J was trimmed by 7 bases and V by 4 bases; bases with no gene match: 21. CDR3 length: 19 amino acids. The germline V gene has CDR1 MGHRA and CDR2 YSYEKL. CDR3 DNA: TGCGCCAGCAGCCTCAGCGTACCACAACCGGGACAGTCTGGCGGGGAGCTGTTTTTT. Its protein product is CASSLSVPQPGQSGGELFF.

The chain combines TRBV2 with TRBJ1-1, with D possibly TRBD1 on 5 matching bases. V was cut by 0 bases and J by 0 bases, with 17 bases left in between. There are 18 residues in the CDR3. Germline lookup yields CDR1 SNHLY and CDR2 FYNNEI. CDR3 residues: CASSEAFGRVPMNTEAFF. CDR3 nucleotide sequence: TGTGCCAGCAGTGAAGCGTTCGGCAGGGTGCCGATGAACACTGAAGCTTTCTTT.

This clone has just a few counts. This chain uses TRBV7-9 with TRBJ1-6; tentatively, D is TRBD1 (6 bases). CDR1 and CDR2 from the germline V gene are SEHNR and FQNEAQ (reference sequence). V was pared by 6 bases and J by 7 bases, with 13 bases between. The CDR3 contains 14 residues. CDR3 bases: TGTGCCAGCAGACCAACAGGGAGCAATTCACCCCTCCACTTT. It yields the protein CASRPTGSNSPLHF.

In this sample, this clone turned up a few times. The chain links TRBV27 to TRBJ2-5; perhaps D is TRBD1 or TRBD2 (7 bases each). This CDR3 is 16 amino acids long. Germline V lookup: CDR1 MNHEY, CDR2 SMNVEV (reference sequence). Trimming stripped 6 bases from V and 5 bases from J, with 22 bases between. The CDR3 here is CASSTRDREAGETQYF. CDR3 DNA: TGTGCCAGCAGCACCCGGGACAGAGAAGCGGGGGAGACCCAGTACTTC.

Regarding this clone: A junction boundary mismatches the germline segment, possibly from a read error. The CDR3 loop is CATRDRAYGYTF. The CDR3 coding sequence is TGCGCTACCCGGGACAGGGCCTATGGCTACACCTTC. This chain connects TRBV7-6 to TRBJ1-2, with TRBD1 identical over 9 bases. Germline V CDR1 and CDR2: SGHVS, FNYEAQ. This CDR3 contains 12 residues.

This clone was seen only a few times. The chain has TRBV14 and TRBJ2-7; TRBD1 or TRBD2 may be the D gene (5 bases each). The CDR3 covers 13 residues. CDR1 is SGHDN and CDR2 is FVKESK in the germline V gene. V was pared by 5 bases and J by 2 bases, with 10 bases between. CDR3 in DNA: TGTGCCAGCAGCGGGGACGACCCCTACGAGCAGTACTTC. It codes for CASSGDDPYEQYF. Drawing the rest from reference TRBV14 and TRBJ2-7, the complete variable domain is EAGVTQFPSHSVIEKGQTVTLRCDPISGHDNLYWYRRVMGKEIKFLLHFVKESKQDESGMPNNRFLAERTGGTYSTLKVQPAELEDSGVYFCASSGDDPYEQYFGPGTRLTVT.

J is TRBJ2-7 and V is TRBV19; perhaps TRBD1 as D (5 bases). This CDR3 is built from 16 residues. Trimming pared 0 bases from V and 1 base from J, leaving 13 bases between. Germline values: CDR1 LNHDA, CDR2 SQIVND (reference sequence). For the CDR3, the DNA is TGTGCCAGTAGTATAGATAAGGGGATGCCTTCCTACGAGCAGTACTTC. Amino acids: CASSIDKGMPSYEQYF.